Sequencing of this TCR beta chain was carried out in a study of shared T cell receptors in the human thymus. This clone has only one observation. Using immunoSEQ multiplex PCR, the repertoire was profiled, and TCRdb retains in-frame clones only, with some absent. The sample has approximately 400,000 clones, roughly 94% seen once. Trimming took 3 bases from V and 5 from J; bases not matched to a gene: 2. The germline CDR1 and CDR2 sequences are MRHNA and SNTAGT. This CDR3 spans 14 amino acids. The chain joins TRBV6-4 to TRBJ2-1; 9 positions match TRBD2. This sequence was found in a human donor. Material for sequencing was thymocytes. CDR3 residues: CASSDERGDNEQFF. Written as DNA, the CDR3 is TGTGCCAGCAGTGATGAGCGGGGGGACAATGAGCAGTTCTTC.